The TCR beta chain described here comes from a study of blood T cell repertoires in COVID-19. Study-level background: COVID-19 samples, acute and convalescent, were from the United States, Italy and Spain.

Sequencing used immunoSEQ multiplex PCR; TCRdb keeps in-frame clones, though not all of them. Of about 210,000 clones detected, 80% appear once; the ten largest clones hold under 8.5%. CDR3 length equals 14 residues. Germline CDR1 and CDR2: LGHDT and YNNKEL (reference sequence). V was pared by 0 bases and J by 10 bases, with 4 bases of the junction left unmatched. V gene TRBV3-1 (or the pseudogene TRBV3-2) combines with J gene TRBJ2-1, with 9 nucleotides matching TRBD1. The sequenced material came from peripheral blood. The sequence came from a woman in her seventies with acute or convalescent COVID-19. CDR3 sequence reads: CASSQENRGREQFF. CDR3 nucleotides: TGTGCCAGCAGCCAAGAAAACAGGGGGCGCGAGCAGTTCTTC.